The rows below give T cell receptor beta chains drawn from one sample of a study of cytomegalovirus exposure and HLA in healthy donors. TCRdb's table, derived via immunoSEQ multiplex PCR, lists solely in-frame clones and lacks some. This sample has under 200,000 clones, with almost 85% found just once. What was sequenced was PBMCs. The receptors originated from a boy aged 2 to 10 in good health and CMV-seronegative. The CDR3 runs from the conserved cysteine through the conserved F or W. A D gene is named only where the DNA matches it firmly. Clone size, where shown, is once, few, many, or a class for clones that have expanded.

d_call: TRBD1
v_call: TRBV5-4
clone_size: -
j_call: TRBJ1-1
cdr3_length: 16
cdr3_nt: TGTGCCAGCAGTCTTGGGAGGGGACAGGGGAACACTGAAGCTTTCTTT
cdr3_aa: CASSLGRGQGNTEAFF

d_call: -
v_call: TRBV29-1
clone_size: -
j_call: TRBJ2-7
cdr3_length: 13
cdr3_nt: TGCAGCGTCGATTTGACAGGAACCGACGGGCAGTGCTTC
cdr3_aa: CSVDLTGTDGQCF

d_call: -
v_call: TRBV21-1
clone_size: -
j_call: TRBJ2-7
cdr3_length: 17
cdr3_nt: TGTGCCAGCAGCAAAAAATCACGGGGTCGATCCAGACACGAGCAGTACTTC
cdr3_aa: CASSKKSRGRSRHEQYF

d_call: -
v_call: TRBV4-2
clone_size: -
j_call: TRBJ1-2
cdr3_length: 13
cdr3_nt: TGTGCCAGCAGCCAAGGGGCCAACTATGGCTACACCTTC
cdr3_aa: CASSQGANYGYTF

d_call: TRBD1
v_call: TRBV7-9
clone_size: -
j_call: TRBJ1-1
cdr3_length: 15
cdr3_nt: TGTGCCAGCAGCTTAGACGGGACAGGATACACTGAAGCTTTCTTT
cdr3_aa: CASSLDGTGYTEAFF

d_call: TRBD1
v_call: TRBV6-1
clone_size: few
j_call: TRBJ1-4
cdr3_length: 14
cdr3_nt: TGTGCCAGCAGTCGGACAGGGTCTAATGAAAAACTGTTTTTT
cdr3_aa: CASSRTGSNEKLFF

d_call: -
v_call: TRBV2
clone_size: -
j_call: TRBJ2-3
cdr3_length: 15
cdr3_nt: TGTGCCAGCAGTGACAGTCTTCCTAGCACAGATACGCAGTATTTT
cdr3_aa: CASSDSLPSTDTQYF

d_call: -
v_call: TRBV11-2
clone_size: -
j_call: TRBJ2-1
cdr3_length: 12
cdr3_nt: TGTGCCAGCAGTACGTTGAGGGAGAGTCAGTTCTTC
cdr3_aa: CASSTLRESQFF

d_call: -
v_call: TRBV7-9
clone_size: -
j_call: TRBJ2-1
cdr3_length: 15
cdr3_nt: TGTGCCAGCAGCTCATTCACTAGAAACTACAATGAGCAGTTCTTC
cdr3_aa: CASSSFTRNYNEQFF

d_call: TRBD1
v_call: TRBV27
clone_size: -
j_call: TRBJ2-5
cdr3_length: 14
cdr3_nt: TGTGCCAGCAGTTTACCGGGACAGGGGGCGACCCAGTACTTC
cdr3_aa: CASSLPGQGATQYF

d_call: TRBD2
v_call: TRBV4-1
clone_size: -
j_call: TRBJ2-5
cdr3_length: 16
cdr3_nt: TGCGCCAGCAGCCAGGGACTAGCGGGATTCCAAGAGACCCAGTACTTC
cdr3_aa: CASSQGLAGFQETQYF

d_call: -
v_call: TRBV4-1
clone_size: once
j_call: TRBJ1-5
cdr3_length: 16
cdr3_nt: TGCGCCAGCAGCCCTGGCGGGCAAGATAGCAATCAGCCCCAGCATTTT
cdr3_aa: CASSPGGQDSNQPQHF

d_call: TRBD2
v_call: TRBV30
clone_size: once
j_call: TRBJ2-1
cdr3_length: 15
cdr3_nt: TGTGCCTGGAGTGTACTAGCGGGAGGGCATAATGAGCAGTTCTTC
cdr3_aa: CAWSVLAGGHNEQFF

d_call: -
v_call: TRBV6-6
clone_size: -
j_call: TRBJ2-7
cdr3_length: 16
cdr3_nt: TGTGCCAGCAGTCACCTCATCAACCGGGGTATCTACGAGCAGTACTTC
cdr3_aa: CASSHLINRGIYEQYF

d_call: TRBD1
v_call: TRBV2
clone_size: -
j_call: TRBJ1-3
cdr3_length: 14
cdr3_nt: TGTGCCAGCAGCGAATGGGACAGGGGGAACACCATATATTTT
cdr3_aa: CASSEWDRGNTIYF

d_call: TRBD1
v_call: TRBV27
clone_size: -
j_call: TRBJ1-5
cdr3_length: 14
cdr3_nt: TGTGCCAGCAGTAGGAAAGGGGGCCTTCAGCCCCAGCATTTT
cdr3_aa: CASSRKGGLQPQHF

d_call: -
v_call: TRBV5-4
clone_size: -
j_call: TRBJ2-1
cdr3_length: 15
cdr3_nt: TGTGCCAGCAGCTTGGCACCGGGAGTGGTCAATGAGCAGTTCTTC
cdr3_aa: CASSLAPGVVNEQFF

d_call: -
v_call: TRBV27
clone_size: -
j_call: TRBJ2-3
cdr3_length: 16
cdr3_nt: TGTGCCAGCAACGCGGCACCCCTCTCTCGCACAGATACGCAGTATTTT
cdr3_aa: CASNAAPLSRTDTQYF

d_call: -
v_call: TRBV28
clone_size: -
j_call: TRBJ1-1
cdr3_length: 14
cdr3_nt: TGTGCCAGCAGTTTACCCGCAGGCTACACTGAAGCTTTCTTT
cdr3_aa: CASSLPAGYTEAFF

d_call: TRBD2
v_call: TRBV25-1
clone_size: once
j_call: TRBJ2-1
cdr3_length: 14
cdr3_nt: TGTGCCAGCATAGGTAATAGCGGGAGGTCACTCGAGTTCTTC
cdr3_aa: CASIGNSGRSLEFF

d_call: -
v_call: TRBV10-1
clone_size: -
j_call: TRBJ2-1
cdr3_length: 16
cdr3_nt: TGCGCCAGCAGTGATCCAGGCGGGATCTCGAACAATGAGCAGTTCTTC
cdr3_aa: CASSDPGGISNNEQFF

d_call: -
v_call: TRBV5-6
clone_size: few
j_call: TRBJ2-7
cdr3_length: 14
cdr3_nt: TGTGCCAGCAGCTTGATCTCTGGAGAGAGCGAGCAGTACTTC
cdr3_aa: CASSLISGESEQYF

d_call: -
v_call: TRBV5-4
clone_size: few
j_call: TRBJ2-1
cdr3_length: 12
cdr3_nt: TGTGCCAGCAGCTTGGAAAGGGGGGAGCAGTTCTTC
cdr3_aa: CASSLERGEQFF

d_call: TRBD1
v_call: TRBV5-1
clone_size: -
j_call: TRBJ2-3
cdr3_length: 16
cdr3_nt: TGCGCCAGCAGTAAAAGGACAGGGGCGAGCTTAGATACGCAGTATTTT
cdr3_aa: CASSKRTGASLDTQYF

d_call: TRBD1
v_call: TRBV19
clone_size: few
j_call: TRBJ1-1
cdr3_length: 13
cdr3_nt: TGTGCCAGTAGAAGAGACAGGGGAGCTGAAGCTTTCTTT
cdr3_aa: CASRRDRGAEAFF

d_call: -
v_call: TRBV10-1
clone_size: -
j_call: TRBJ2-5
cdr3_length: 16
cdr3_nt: TGCGCCAGCAGTGGGGCCCAGGGGCCAGGGCGAGAGACCCAGTACTTC
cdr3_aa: CASSGAQGPGRETQYF

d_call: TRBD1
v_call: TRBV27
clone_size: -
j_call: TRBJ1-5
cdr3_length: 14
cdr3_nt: TGTGCCAGCAGTCCAAGGACAGGGCGTCAGCCCCAGCATTTT
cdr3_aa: CASSPRTGRQPQHF

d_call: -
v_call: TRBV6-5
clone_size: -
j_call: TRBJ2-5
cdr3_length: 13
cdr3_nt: TGTGCCAGCAGTTACCGGACACAGGAGACCCAGTACTTC
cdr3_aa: CASSYRTQETQYF

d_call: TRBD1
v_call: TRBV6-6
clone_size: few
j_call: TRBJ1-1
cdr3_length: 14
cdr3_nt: TGTGCCAGCACCCCGACAGGGGTGAACACTGAAGCTTTCTTT
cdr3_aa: CASTPTGVNTEAFF

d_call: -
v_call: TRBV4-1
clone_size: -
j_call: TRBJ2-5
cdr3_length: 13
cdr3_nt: TGCGCCAGCAGCCAAGCTCAGGAAGGGACCCAGTACTTC
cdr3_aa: CASSQAQEGTQYF

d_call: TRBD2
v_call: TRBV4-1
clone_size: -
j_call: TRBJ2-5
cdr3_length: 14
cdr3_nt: TGCGCCAGCAGCCAGCTGGGGGGGCAAGAGACCCAGTACTTC
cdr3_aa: CASSQLGGQETQYF

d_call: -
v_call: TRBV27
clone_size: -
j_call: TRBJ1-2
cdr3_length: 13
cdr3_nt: TGTGCCAGCAGTTCCCTGGGCGACTATGGCTACACCTTC
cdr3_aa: CASSSLGDYGYTF

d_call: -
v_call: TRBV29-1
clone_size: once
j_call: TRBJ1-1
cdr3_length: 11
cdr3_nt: TGCAGCGGTGTCGGAGGAACTGAAGCTTTCTTT
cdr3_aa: CSGVGGTEAFF

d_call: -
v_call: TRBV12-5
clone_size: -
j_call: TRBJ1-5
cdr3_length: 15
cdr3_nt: TGTGCTAGTGGACCCGGACAGATCGTCGGCCAGCCCCAGCATTTT
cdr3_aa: CASGPGQIVGQPQHF

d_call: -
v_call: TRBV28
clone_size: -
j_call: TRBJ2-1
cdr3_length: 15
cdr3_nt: TGTGCCAGCAGACCTATTCTGCACTCCTACAATGAGCAGTTCTTC
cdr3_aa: CASRPILHSYNEQFF

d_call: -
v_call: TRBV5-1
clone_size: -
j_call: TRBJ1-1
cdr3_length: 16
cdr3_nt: TGCGCCAGCAGCTTCGGAACGGGACTTATGAACACTGAAGCTTTCTTT
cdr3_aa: CASSFGTGLMNTEAFF

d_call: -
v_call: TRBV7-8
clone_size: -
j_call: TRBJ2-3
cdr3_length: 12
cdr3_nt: TGTGCCAGCAGCTTATATTCGGATACGCAGTATTTT
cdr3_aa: CASSLYSDTQYF

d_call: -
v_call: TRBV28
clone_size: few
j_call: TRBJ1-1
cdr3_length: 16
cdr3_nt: TGTGCCAGCAGTTTATTCGGGGAGACGGTGAACACTGAAGCTTTCTTT
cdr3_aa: CASSLFGETVNTEAFF

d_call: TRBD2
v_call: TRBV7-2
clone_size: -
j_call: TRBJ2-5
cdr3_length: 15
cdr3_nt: TGTGCCAGCAGCCAGGGACTAGCGGGAGGAGAGACCCAGTACTTC
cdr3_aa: CASSQGLAGGETQYF

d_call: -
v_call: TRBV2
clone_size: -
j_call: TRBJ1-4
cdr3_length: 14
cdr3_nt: TGTGCCAGCAGTGATGGCAGGGCACCTGAAAAACTGTTTTTT
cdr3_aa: CASSDGRAPEKLFF

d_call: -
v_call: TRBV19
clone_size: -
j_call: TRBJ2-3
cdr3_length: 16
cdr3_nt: TGTGCCAGTATGGGCACCATAGTTCCTAGCACAGATACGCAGTATTTT
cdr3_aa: CASMGTIVPSTDTQYF

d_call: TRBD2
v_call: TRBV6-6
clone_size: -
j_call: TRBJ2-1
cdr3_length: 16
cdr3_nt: TGTGCCAGCACTCCTCTCGGGCGGGAGGGTTCCAATGAGCAGTTCTTC
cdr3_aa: CASTPLGREGSNEQFF